Shown below are 24 T cell receptor beta chains from a single sample sequenced in a study of T cell repertoires in ileal Crohn's disease. Only in-frame clones appear in the TCRdb table, and some are missing; sequencing was by immunoSEQ multiplex PCR. This sample has 6,000 or so clones, with about two thirds found just once. Sequencing was done on a sample of ileal tissue. Receptors were obtained from an adult with Crohn's disease.

V and J are TRBV5-1 and TRBJ2-1; D gene unclear. Germline V CDR1 and CDR2: SGHRS, YFSETQ. This CDR3 has 13 residues. V lost 0 bases and J 6 bases, leaving 7 bases between the germline ends. In DNA, the CDR3 is TGCGCCAGCAGCTTGGCCCTGTCCAATGAGCAGTTCTTC. Amino acids: CASSLALSNEQFF.

This chain uses TRBV6-1 with TRBJ2-7; 9 positions match TRBD2. The CDR3 consists of 16 residues. V trimming: 4 bases; J trimming: 4 bases; junction bases outside the gene matches: 11. The germline CDR1 and CDR2 sequences are MNHNS and SASEGT. CDR3: CASSARGAGGIYEQYF. DNA of the CDR3: TGTGCCAGCAGTGCCCGAGGAGCGGGAGGAATTTACGAGCAGTACTTC.

The chain recombines TRBV18 with TRBJ1-2; perhaps TRBD1 as D (6 bases). Germline V gene data show CDR1 as KGHSH and CDR2 as LQKENI. The V and J ends lost 8 bases and 4 bases respectively, with 20 bases between them. CDR3 size: 15 residues. The DNA for the CDR3 is TGTGCCAGCAAAGAGGACAGCCTTTCCGTCTATGGCTACACCTTC. It is translated as CASKEDSLSVYGYTF.

V and J are TRBV6-4 and TRBJ2-1; weak D call: TRBD2 (6 bases). Per the germline V gene, CDR1 is MRHNA and CDR2 is SNTAGT. V was pared by 3 bases and J by 4 bases, with 10 bases between. The CDR3 loop spans 14 amino acids. The DNA for the CDR3 is TGTGCCAGCAGTGAGGAACTAGCTTACAATGAGCAGTTCTTC. It specifies CASSEELAYNEQFF.

The V gene is TRBV18, the J gene TRBJ2-3; the D gene is possibly TRBD1 (6 bases). Germline V gene data show CDR1 as KGHSH and CDR2 as LQKENI. Trimming pared 3 bases from V and 2 bases from J, leaving 18 bases between. This CDR3 is built from 17 residues. The CDR3 protein is CASSPKDSPLYTDTQYF. In DNA, the CDR3 is TGTGCCAGCTCACCTAAGGACAGCCCGCTTTACACAGATACGCAGTATTTT.

This clone was observed a single time. The genes are TRBV10-3 and TRBJ1-1; D unclear. Germline CDR1 ENHRY, CDR2 SYGVKD. The CDR3 contains 14 residues. The V end was cut by 0 bases, the J end by 7 bases, with 12 bases between. The CDR3 region has the DNA TGTGCCATCAGTGAGTCGCCCCTTGGAGGTGAAGCTTTCTTT. Protein product: CAISESPLGGEAFF.

The chain employs TRBV27 and TRBJ2-4; 13 positions match TRBD2. The ends lost 4 bases at V and 8 bases at J; junction bases unmatched: 11. The germline gives CDR1 MNHEY, CDR2 SMNVEV (reference sequence). This CDR3 is built from 17 residues. The CDR3 loop is CASSSKLAGGPRDIQYF. In nucleotides, the CDR3 is TGTGCCAGCAGTTCGAAACTAGCGGGGGGGCCGAGGGACATTCAGTACTTC.

V is TRBV7-2 and J is TRBJ1-1; maybe TRBD1 (5 bases). V gave up 7 bases and J gave up 4 bases, with 19 bases separating them. CDR3 length equals 15 residues. Germline values: CDR1 SGHTA, CDR2 FQGNSA. The CDR3, as DNA: TGTGCCAGCAACGTACCGGGCGTGGGGGGCACTGAAGCTTTCTTT. Translating it yields CASNVPGVGGTEAFF.

V is TRBV4-3 and J is TRBJ2-7; 9 bases align to TRBD2. CDR1 and CDR2 (germline): LGHNA, YSLEER. V trimming: 0 bases; J trimming: 2 bases; junction bases outside the gene matches: 5. The length of the CDR3 is 16 residues. CDR3 amino acids: CASSQEGLAGTYEQYF. The CDR3 region has the DNA TGCGCCAGCAGCCAAGAGGGGCTAGCGGGAACCTACGAGCAGTACTTC.

This clone was seen only a few times. This chain connects TRBV27 to TRBJ2-3; weak D call: TRBD2 (6 bases). V was shortened by 3 bases and J by 3 bases, with 16 bases between the two germline ends. The CDR3 contains 16 residues. The germline V gene encodes CDR1 MNHEY and CDR2 SMNVEV (reference sequence). The CDR3 nucleotides read TGTGCCAGCAGTTTTTGGGAGACGGCGGGGACAGATACGCAGTATTTT. Residues: CASSFWETAGTDTQYF.

The genes are TRBV5-4 and TRBJ2-2, with TRBD1 as a possible D gene (6 bases). V lost 5 bases and J 4 bases, leaving 15 bases between the germline ends. Germline V gives CDR1 SGHNT, CDR2 YYREEE (reference sequence). The length of the CDR3 is 15 residues. The CDR3 is CASRLRTDVTGELFF. The CDR3 DNA reads TGTGCCAGCAGACTACGGACAGACGTCACCGGGGAGCTGTTTTTT.

Only one count was recorded for this clone. The chain links TRBV12-1 to TRBJ1-1; the table's D call of TRBD1 was not tested on the DNA. TRBV12-1 is recorded as a pseudogene. The CDR3 totals 16 residues. CDR3: CASSPLQTVDNTEAFF. CDR3 sequence (DNA): TGTGCCAGCAGTCCCCTCCAGACAGTCGATAACACTGAAGCTTTCTTT.

Only a few counts were recorded for this clone. The chain couples TRBV10-3 to TRBJ2-3, with a weak D call TRBD1 (7 bases). Germline V gives CDR1 ENHRY, CDR2 SYGVKD. Deletions cut 0 bases from V and 7 bases from J, with 11 bases between. The CDR3 extends over 14 amino acids. The CDR3 DNA follows: TGTGCCATCAGTGAGTCGACAGGGAGGAATACGCAGTATTTT. Protein: CAISESTGRNTQYF.

CDR3 DNA: TGCAGCGTGTCTTTCGGACAGCGCGAGCAGTACTTC. This sequence encodes CSVSFGQREQYF. J is TRBJ2-7 and V is TRBV29-1; perhaps TRBD1 as D (6 bases). The germline gives CDR1 SQVTM, CDR2 ANQGSEA. Trimming removed 6 bases from V and 6 bases from J, with 15 bases in between. This CDR3 is built from 12 residues.

The gene calls are TRBV7-3 and TRBJ2-1; 12 nucleotides agree with TRBD1. Germline V lookup: CDR1 SGHTA, CDR2 FQGTGA. V trimming: 1 base; J trimming: 7 bases; junction bases outside the gene matches: 8. The CDR3 runs to 17 residues. The CDR3 sequence is CASSLKPGQGAGNEQFF. Here the CDR3 DNA reads TGTGCCAGCAGCTTAAAGCCGGGACAGGGGGCAGGGAATGAGCAGTTCTTC.

This clone was seen only once. In the same sample, other DNA sequences code for this CDR3. The chain joins TRBV5-5 to TRBJ1-6; a possible D gene is TRBD1 (5 bases). Germline V gene sequence: CDR1 SGHKS, CDR2 YYEKEE (reference sequence). The CDR3 covers 14 residues. V shed 2 bases and J shed 7 bases, with 10 bases lying between them. CDR3 sequence (DNA): TGTGCCAGCAGCTTAGGGGCGAGGAATTCACCCCTCCACTTT. Translated: CASSLGARNSPLHF.

The CDR3 DNA reads TGTGCCAGCAGCCCGCGGGGGGGCTACACCTTC. This codes for CASSPRGGYTF. The V call is TRBV7-3, the J call TRBJ1-2; TRBD1 is a possible D gene (5 bases). The ends were cut back, 5 bases at V and 8 bases at J, with 9 bases in the middle. This CDR3 has 11 residues. In germline, CDR1 is SGHTA, CDR2 FQGTGA.

V gene TRBV27 combines with J gene TRBJ2-7; D is unresolved. The length of the CDR3 is 12 residues. V dropped 2 bases and J dropped 4 bases, with 6 bases sitting between them. CDR1 and CDR2 from the germline V gene are MNHEY and SMNVEV (reference sequence). The CDR3 coding sequence is TGTGCCAGCAGTTTAAACGGTTACGAGCAGTACTTC. The encoded protein is CASSLNGYEQYF.

The chain uses TRBV6-1 and TRBJ1-2; 8 bases match TRBD1. The CDR3 extends over 14 amino acids. The V and J ends lost 2 bases and 6 bases, in that order; junction bases with no gene match: 5. Germline CDR1 reads MNHNS; CDR2 reads SASEGT. This CDR3 reads CASSESRQGNGYTF. CDR3 in DNA: TGTGCCAGCAGTGAAAGTCGACAGGGGAATGGCTACACCTTC.

The rearrangement links TRBV5-1 to TRBJ2-1; D gene unclear. The V end was cut by 3 bases, the J end by 0 bases, with 16 bases between. Germline assignment: CDR1 SGHRS and CDR2 YFSETQ. The CDR3 contains 17 residues. CDR3 sequence reads: CASSSHLPILSYNEQFF. CDR3 bases: TGCGCCAGCAGCTCCCACCTACCGATACTCTCCTACAATGAGCAGTTCTTC.

The genes are TRBV2 and TRBJ1-1; 9 bases match TRBD1. Germline CDR1 is SNHLY and CDR2 is FYNNEI. This CDR3 comprises 14 residues. Trimming removed 4 bases from V and 1 base from J; junction bases left unmatched: 1. CDR3 DNA sequence: TGTGCCAGCAGTGCGGGACAGGGGAACACTGAAGCTTTCTTT. Translated, it gives CASSAGQGNTEAFF.

This clone appeared once. The V and J genes are TRBV28 and TRBJ1-5, with D unclear. From germline, CDR1 is MDHEN and CDR2 SYDVKM. The CDR3 runs 12 residues. Trimming removed 5 bases at V and 8 bases at J, with 10 bases between. The CDR3 bases are TGTGCCAGCAGTGGAGGGTTGAAGCCCCAGCATTTT. Translating it yields CASSGGLKPQHF.

The gene calls are TRBV7-3 and TRBJ2-1; 12 bases line up with TRBD2. J lost 4 bases, V lost 5 bases, and 9 bases had no gene match. The CDR3 has 17 amino acids. Germline V lookup: CDR1 SGHTA, CDR2 FQGTGA. The CDR3 here is CASSARLAGALYNEQFF. The DNA of the CDR3 is TGTGCCAGCAGCGCCCGACTAGCGGGGGCTTTATACAATGAGCAGTTCTTC.

A few counts support this clone. The chain couples TRBV5-6 to TRBJ1-1, with D possibly matching TRBD1 (6 bases). Per germline, CDR1 SGHDT and CDR2 YYEEEE. The CDR3 is 17 residues long. V lost 0 bases and J lost 2, with 17 bases in between. The CDR3 region is CASSLAGRGYRNTEAFF. The CDR3, as DNA: TGTGCCAGCAGCTTGGCGGGCAGGGGATATCGTAACACTGAAGCTTTCTTT.